This T cell receptor (beta chain) derives from a study of spatial heterogeneity in lung cancer. Stated time point: blood at routine non-recurrence follow-up after resection. Frozen PBMC, nontumor lung or tumor provided whole RNA, which was sequenced unsorted. TCRdb reprocessed the 5' RACE reads via MiXCR and lists one record per CDR3 protein. Of around 110,000 distinct CDR3 sequences in the sample, 12% are singletons; the top ten hold roughly 17%. The origin of this receptor is a male donor with early-stage non-small cell lung cancer. The sample in question was PBMCs, obtained at follow-up.

DNA of the CDR3: TGTGCCACCAGTGAGACAGGGCTGAATCAGCCCCAGCATTTT. Its translation is CATSETGLNQPQHF. The chain couples TRBV24-1 to TRBJ1-5; 7 bases fit TRBD1. The CDR3 has 14 amino acids. The V and J ends lost 4 bases and 4 bases, in that order; junction bases with no gene match: 3. CDR1 and CDR2 (germline): KGHDR, SFDVKD.